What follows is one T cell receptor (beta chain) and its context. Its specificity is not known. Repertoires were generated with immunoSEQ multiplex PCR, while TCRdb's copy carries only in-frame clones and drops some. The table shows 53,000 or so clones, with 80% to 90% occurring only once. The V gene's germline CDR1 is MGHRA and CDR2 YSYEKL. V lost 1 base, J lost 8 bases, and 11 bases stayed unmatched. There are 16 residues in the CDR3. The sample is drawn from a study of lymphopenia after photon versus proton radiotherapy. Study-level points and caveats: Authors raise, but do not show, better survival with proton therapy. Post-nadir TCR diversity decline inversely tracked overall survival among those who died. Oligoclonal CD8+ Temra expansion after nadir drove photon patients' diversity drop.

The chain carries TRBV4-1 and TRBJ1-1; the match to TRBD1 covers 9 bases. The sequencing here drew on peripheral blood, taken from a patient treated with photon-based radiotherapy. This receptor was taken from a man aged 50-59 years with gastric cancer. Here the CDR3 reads CASSQVGTGHITEAFF. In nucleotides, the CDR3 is TGCGCCAGCAGCCAAGTGGGGACAGGGCATATCACGGAAGCTTTCTTT.